This T cell receptor (beta chain) was found in a study of OX40 agonist ivuxolimab in advanced cancers. Produced via immunoSEQ multiplex PCR; TCRdb's table is partial and in-frame only. The sample lists around 31,000 clones, over 90% seen once, with about 26% in the top ten. Study-wide results and limits: Clonal expansion among partial responders at 0.1-3.0 mg/kg ranked near the lowest.

Comments on this clone: Its antigen is not known.

CDR1 LGHNA and CDR2 YSLEER come from the germline V gene. Trimming pared 0 bases from V and 4 bases from J, leaving 10 bases between. The CDR3 spans 15 residues. The TCR originated in an adult with an advanced solid tumor such as melanoma, head and neck, liver or kidney cancer. The chain has TRBV4-3 and TRBJ2-1; D tentatively fits TRBD1 or TRBD2 (5 bases each). Sequencing was performed on CD4+ or CD8+ T cells sorted from blood, taken in a trial of the OX40 agonist ivuxolimab. The CDR3 DNA is TGCGCCAGCAGCCAAGACTGGGACGGTTACAATGAGCAGTTCTTC. Encoded protein: CASSQDWDGYNEQFF.